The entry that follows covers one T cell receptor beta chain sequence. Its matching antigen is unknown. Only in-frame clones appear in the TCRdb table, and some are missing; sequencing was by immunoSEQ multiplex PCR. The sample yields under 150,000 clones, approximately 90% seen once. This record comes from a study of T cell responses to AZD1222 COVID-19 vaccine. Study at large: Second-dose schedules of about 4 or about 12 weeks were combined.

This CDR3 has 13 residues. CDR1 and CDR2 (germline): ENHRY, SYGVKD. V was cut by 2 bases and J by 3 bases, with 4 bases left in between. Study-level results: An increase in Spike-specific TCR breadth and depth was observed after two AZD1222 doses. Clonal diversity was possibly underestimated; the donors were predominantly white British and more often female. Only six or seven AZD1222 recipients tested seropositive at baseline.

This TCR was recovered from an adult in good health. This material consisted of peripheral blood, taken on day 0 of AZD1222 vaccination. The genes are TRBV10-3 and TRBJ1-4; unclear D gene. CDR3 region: CAISEGPNEKLFF. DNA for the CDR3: TGTGCCATCAGTGAGGGCCCTAATGAAAAACTGTTTTTT.